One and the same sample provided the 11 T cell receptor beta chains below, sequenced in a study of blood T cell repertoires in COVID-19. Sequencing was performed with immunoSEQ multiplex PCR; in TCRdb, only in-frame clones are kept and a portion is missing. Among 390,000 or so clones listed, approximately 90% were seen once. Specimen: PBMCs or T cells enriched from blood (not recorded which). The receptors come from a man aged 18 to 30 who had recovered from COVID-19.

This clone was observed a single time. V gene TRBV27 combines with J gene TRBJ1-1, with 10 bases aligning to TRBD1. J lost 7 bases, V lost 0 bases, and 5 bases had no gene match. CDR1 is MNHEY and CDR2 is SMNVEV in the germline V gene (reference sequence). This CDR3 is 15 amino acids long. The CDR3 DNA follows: TGTGCCAGCAGTTTATCGACAGGGGGCCCTTTTGAAGCTTTCTTT. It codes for CASSLSTGGPFEAFF.

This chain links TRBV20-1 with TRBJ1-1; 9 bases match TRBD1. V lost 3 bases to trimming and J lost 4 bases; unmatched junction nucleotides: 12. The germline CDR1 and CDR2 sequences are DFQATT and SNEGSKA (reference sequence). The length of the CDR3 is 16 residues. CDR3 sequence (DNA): TGCAGTGCTAGTGTGTCGGACAGGGGAGTTCGCACTGAAGCTTTCTTT. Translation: CSASVSDRGVRTEAFF.

In DNA, the CDR3 is TGTGCCACCAGCAGAGCAGACGAGGACTACGAGCAGTACTTC. Translating it yields CATSRADEDYEQYF. The genes are TRBV15 and TRBJ2-7; no definite D call. This CDR3 contains 14 residues. Trimming cost V 1 base and J 3 bases, with 10 bases left between them. The germline V gene has CDR1 LNHNV and CDR2 YYDKDF (reference sequence).

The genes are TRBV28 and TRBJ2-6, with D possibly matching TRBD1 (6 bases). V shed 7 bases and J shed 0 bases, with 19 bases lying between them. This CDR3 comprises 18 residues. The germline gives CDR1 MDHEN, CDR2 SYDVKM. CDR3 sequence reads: CASNGFRGRSSGANVLTF. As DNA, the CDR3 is TGTGCCAGCAACGGGTTTAGGGGGAGAAGCTCTGGGGCCAACGTCCTGACTTTC.

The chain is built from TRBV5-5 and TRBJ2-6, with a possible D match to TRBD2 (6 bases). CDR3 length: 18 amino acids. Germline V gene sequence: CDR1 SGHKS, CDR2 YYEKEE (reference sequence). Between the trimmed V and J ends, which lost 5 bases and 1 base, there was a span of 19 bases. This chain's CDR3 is CASRGRQAEYSGANVLTF. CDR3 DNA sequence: TGTGCCAGCAGGGGGAGGCAGGCTGAATATTCTGGGGCCAACGTCCTGACTTTC. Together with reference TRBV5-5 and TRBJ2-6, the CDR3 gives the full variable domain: DAGVTQSPTHLIKTRGQQVTLRCSPISGHKSVSWYQQVLGQGPQFIFQYYEKEERGRGNFPDRFSARQFPNYSSELNVNALLLGDSALYLCASRGRQAEYSGANVLTFGAGSRLTVL.

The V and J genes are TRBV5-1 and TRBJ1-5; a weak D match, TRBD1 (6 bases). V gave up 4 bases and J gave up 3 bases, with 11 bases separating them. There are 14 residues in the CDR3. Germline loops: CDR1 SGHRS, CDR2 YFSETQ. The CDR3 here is CASSPDSPNQPQHF. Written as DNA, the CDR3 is TGCGCCAGCAGCCCGGACAGCCCCAATCAGCCCCAGCATTTT.

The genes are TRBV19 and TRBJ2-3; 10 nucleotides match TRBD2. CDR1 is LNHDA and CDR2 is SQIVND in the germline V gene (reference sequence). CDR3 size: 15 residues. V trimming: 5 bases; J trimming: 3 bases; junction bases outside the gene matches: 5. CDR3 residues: CASSGSSGGTDTQYF. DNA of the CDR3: TGTGCCAGTAGTGGATCTAGCGGGGGAACAGATACGCAGTATTTT.

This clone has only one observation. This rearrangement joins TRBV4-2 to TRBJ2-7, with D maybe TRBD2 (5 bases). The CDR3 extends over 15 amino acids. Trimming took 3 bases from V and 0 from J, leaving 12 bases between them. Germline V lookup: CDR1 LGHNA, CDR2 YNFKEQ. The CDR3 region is CASSHSDSASYEQYF. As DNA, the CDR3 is TGTGCCAGCAGCCATTCGGACTCCGCCTCCTACGAGCAGTACTTC.

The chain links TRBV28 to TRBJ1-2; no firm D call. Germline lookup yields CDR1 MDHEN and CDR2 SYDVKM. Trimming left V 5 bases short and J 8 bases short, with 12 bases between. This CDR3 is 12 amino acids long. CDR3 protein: CASSPHRRGYTF. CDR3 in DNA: TGTGCCAGCAGTCCCCATCGGCGGGGCTACACCTTC.

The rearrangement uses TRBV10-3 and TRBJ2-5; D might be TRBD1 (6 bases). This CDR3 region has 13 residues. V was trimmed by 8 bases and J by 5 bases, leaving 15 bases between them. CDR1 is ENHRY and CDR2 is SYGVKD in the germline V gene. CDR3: CAIGGRGLETQYF. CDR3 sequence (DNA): TGTGCCATCGGCGGAAGGGGGTTGGAGACCCAGTACTTC.

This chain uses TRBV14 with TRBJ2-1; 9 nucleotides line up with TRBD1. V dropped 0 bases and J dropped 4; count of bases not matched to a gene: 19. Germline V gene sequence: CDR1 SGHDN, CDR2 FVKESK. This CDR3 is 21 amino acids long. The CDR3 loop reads CASSQDLGKQGAKYYYNEQFF. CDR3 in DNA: TGTGCCAGCAGCCAAGATCTGGGGAAACAGGGGGCAAAGTACTATTACAATGAGCAGTTCTTC.